The 16 T cell receptor beta chains listed next were all sequenced from one sample in a study of T-cell reconstitution after alpha-beta-depleted transplantation in children. Construction of the TCRbeta library involved unique molecular identifiers. Using its own MiXCR run on the PCR reads, TCRdb lists one record per CDR3 protein. The data show hundreds of thousands of distinct CDR3 sequences, 8% to 11% seen once. This specimen consisted of PBMCs, obtained before TCRalphabeta/CD19-depleted stem cell transplant. These TCRs come from a child between 2 and 9 years old with inherited bone marrow failure, due to receive a stem cell transplant.

This clonotype was recorded at least ten times. The genes are TRBV7-2 and TRBJ2-4; D remains ambiguous. CDR3 size: 13 residues. Per germline, CDR1 SGHTA and CDR2 FQGNSA. The V end lost 0 bases, the J end lost 4 bases, and 4 bases lay between the germline ends. CDR3 loop: CASSLAWKNIQYF. The DNA for the CDR3 is TGTGCCAGCAGCTTAGCGTGGAAAAACATTCAGTACTTC.

This clonotype was observed many times. The rearrangement uses TRBV5-6 and TRBJ1-3, with a weak D call TRBD1 (5 bases). The CDR3 consists of 14 residues. V lost 4 bases and J lost 1, with 9 bases in between. CDR1 and CDR2 from the germline V gene are SGHDT and YYEEEE. As DNA, the CDR3 is TGTGCCAGCAGCGCGGGACTTTCTGGAAACACCATATATTTT. This codes for CASSAGLSGNTIYF.

This clonotype has a count of ten or more. The V call is TRBV29-1, the J call TRBJ2-1; 7 positions match TRBD1. The CDR3 is 15 residues long. The germline CDR1 and CDR2 sequences are SQVTM and ANQGSEA. V lost 3 bases and J lost 1; bases outside the gene matches: 6. DNA of the CDR3: TGCAGCGTTGATGCGACAGGGATGTCCTACAATGAGCAGTTCTTC. It is translated as CSVDATGMSYNEQFF.

This clonotype has ten or more counts. This rearrangement joins TRBV20-1 to TRBJ2-3; the D is unclear. V was cut by 7 bases and J by 2 bases, with 10 bases left in between. CDR3 size: 12 residues. Germline-derived CDR1 and CDR2 are DFQATT and SNEGSKA (reference sequence). The CDR3 coding sequence is TGCAGTGAAGTAGCCGACACAGATACGCAGTATTTT. It yields the protein CSEVADTDTQYF.

This clonotype was observed a few times. The chain couples TRBV6-5 to TRBJ1-4; the D is unclear. Germline V gene lookup returns CDR1 MNHEY and CDR2 SVGAGI. V was trimmed by 0 bases and J by 4 bases, leaving 15 bases between them. The CDR3 runs 17 residues. The CDR3 sequence: CASSYSRGRARNEKLFF. In DNA form, the CDR3 reads TGTGCCAGCAGTTACTCGAGAGGTCGGGCCCGTAATGAAAAACTGTTTTTT.

This clonotype occurred many times. This chain joins TRBV7-2 and TRBJ2-2, with TRBD2 identical over 10 bases. Germline assignment: CDR1 SGHTA and CDR2 FQGNSA. CDR3 size: 17 residues. V lost 1 base and J lost 5; bases outside the gene matches: 7. The CDR3, as DNA: TGTGCCAGCAGCTTAGGACTAGCGGGCTCCAGGACCGGGGAGCTGTTTTTT. It yields the protein CASSLGLAGSRTGELFF.

This clonotype was counted ten times or more. The gene calls are TRBV6-5 and TRBJ2-7; D is ambiguous. With 3 bases removed from V and 4 bases from J, the gap between germline ends came to 4 bases. Germline assignment: CDR1 MNHEY and CDR2 SVGAGI. This CDR3 has 11 amino acids. CDR3 loop: CASSYHYEQYF. In DNA, the CDR3 is TGTGCCAGCAGTTATCATTACGAGCAGTACTTC.

This clonotype has a count of ten or more. V gene TRBV6-5 combines with J gene TRBJ1-6; 7 positions agree with TRBD1. The CDR3 is 13 residues long. With V trimmed by 2 bases and J by 9 bases, 1 base remained unmatched. Germline V CDR1 and CDR2: MNHEY, SVGAGI. CDR3 DNA: TGTGCCAGCAGTTACGGGACAGCTTCACCCCTCCACTTT. It codes for CASSYGTASPLHF.

In its sample, this clonotype was seen many times. The chain couples TRBV30 to TRBJ1-5; no clear D gene. Germline CDR1 and CDR2: GTSNPN and SVGIG (reference sequence). The ends were cut back, 2 bases at V and 5 bases at J, with 10 bases in the middle. The CDR3 is 13 residues long. The CDR3 loop reads CAWSPFGDQPQHF. DNA of the CDR3: TGTGCCTGGAGTCCCTTCGGGGATCAGCCCCAGCATTTT.

This chain links TRBV19 with TRBJ2-7, with 10 bases aligning to TRBD1. V shed 1 base, J shed 2 bases, and the junction held 2 bases outside the gene matches. The germline gives CDR1 LNHDA, CDR2 SQIVND (reference sequence). The CDR3 loop spans 15 amino acids. CDR3 sequence reads: CASSIAGTGAYEQYF. The CDR3 DNA is TGTGCCAGTAGTATAGCTGGGACAGGGGCCTACGAGCAGTACTTC. Full variable domain (outside the CDR3, taken from reference TRBV19 and TRBJ2-7): DGGITQSPKYLFRKEGQNVTLSCEQNLNHDAMYWYRQDPGQGLRLIYYSQIVNDFQKGDIAEGYSVSREKKESFPLTVTSAQKNPTAFYLCASSIAGTGAYEQYFGPGTRLTVT.

This clonotype turned up a few times. One junction end disagrees with the germline gene, perhaps due to a read error. The genes are TRBV4-3 and TRBJ2-3; 8 bases align to TRBD2. CDR3 length: 18 amino acids. Germline lookup yields CDR1 LGHNA and CDR2 YSLEER. The CDR3: CANSQEGYSGIMADTQYF. Written as DNA, the CDR3 is TGCGCCAACAGCCAAGAAGGCTATAGCGGGATCATGGCAGATACGCAGTATTTT.

Concerning this clonotype itself: A read error is possible here, since a much larger clone lies one base away. The chain joins TRBV12-5 to TRBJ2-1; a possible D gene is TRBD2 (5 bases). This CDR3 comprises 17 residues. V was clipped by 0 bases and J by 1 base, with 13 bases between them. Germline V gives CDR1 LGHNT, CDR2 FRNRAP. The CDR3 region is CASGLVLGNPSYNEQFF. Written as DNA, the CDR3 is TGTGCTAGTGGTTTGGTACTCGGGAACCCGTCCTACAATGAGCAGTTCTTC.

This clonotype was counted many times. The rearrangement joins TRBV18 to TRBJ2-1; D gene ambiguous. This CDR3 comprises 14 residues. The V gene's germline CDR1 is KGHSH and CDR2 LQKENI. Trimming shortened V by 5 bases and J by 3 bases, and 11 bases separated the two germline ends. This CDR3 is CASSSPPDYNEQFF. Written as DNA, the CDR3 is TGTGCCAGCTCATCCCCACCGGACTACAATGAGCAGTTCTTC.

This clonotype was counted ten times or more. The chain employs TRBV28 and TRBJ2-1, with 10 bases fitting TRBD2. Trimming cost V 10 bases and J 4 bases; bases outside gene matches: 4. This CDR3 contains 13 residues. Germline-derived CDR1 and CDR2 are MDHEN and SYDVKM. DNA for the CDR3: TGTGCCACCTCACTAGCGGGGTACAATGAGCAGTTCTTC. It specifies CATSLAGYNEQFF.

The rearrangement uses TRBV20-1 and TRBJ1-5, with TRBD1 as a possible D gene (5 bases). The CDR3 runs 14 residues. Germline values: CDR1 DFQATT, CDR2 SNEGSKA (reference sequence). V lost 6 bases, J lost 6 bases, and 18 bases lay in between. This chain's CDR3 is CSAAWTPTGQPQHF. The CDR3 bases are TGCAGTGCCGCCTGGACACCAACGGGTCAGCCCCAGCATTTT.

This clonotype showed up just a few times. The chain couples TRBV29-1 to TRBJ2-1, with TRBD2 identical over 9 bases. Germline assignment: CDR1 SQVTM and CDR2 ANQGSEA. This CDR3 contains 18 residues. After removal of 0 bases from V and 0 bases from J, the junction contained 9 bases not matched to a gene. CDR3 region: CSVEEVLLAGPSYNEQFF. In nucleotides, the CDR3 is TGCAGCGTTGAAGAAGTTCTACTAGCGGGTCCCTCCTACAATGAGCAGTTCTTC.